This T cell receptor beta chain was profiled in a study of post-analysis software for immune sequencing data. General observations from the study: The study found TRBV5-6, TRBV5-1 and TRBV20-1 among five TRBV segments more frequent in patients than controls.

Turning to this clonotype: The target antigen is unknown.

Germline CDR1 and CDR2: SGHDT and YYEEEE. The CDR3 has 13 amino acids. The V gene end was trimmed by 4 bases and the J gene end by 11 bases; junction bases not matched to a gene: 10. The library was made from cDNA and included unique molecular identifiers. TCRdb re-called the PCR reads through MiXCR, storing one row per CDR3 protein. The table records more than 450,000 distinct CDR3 sequences, around a third of them present only once. Material: blood. This receptor was taken from a girl aged 2-17 years with multiple sclerosis. This chain joins TRBV5-6 and TRBJ2-5, with 8 bases lining up with TRBD1. For the CDR3, the DNA is TGTGCCAGCAGCAAAGACAGGGGAGATGAGCAGTACTTC. Residues: CASSKDRGDEQYF.